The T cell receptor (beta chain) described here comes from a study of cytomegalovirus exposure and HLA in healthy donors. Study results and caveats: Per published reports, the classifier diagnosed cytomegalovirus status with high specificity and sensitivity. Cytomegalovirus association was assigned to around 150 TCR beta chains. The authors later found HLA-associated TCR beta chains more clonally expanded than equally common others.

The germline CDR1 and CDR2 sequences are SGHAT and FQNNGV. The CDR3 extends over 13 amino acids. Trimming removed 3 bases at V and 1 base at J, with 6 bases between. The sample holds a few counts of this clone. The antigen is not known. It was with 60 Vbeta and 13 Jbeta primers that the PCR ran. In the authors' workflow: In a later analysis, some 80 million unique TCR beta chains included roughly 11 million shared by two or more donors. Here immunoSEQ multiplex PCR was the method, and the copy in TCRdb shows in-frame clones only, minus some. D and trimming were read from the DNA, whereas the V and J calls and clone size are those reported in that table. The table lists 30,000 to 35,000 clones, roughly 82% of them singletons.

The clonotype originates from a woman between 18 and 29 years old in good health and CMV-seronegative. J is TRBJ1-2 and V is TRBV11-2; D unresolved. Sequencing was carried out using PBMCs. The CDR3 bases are TGTGCCAGCAGCTTCAGCGGTAACTATGGCTACACCTTC. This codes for CASSFSGNYGYTF.